Described below is a single T cell receptor (beta chain) sequence and its context. A quantity of 0.5 to 1 ug RNA underwent reverse transcription using random hexamers. TCRdb called the immunoSEQ multiplex PCR reads again in MiXCR, with one record for every CDR3 protein. The sample gives fewer than 200,000 distinct CDR3 sequences, around 93% of which show up once; 0.1% is in the top ten. The data are from a study of CD8 T cells in Susac syndrome. The sequence came from a human donor in good health. The material sequenced was CD4+ T cells from PBMCs.

CDR3 sequence (DNA): TGCGCCAGCAGCGCGAGAGGGTACCAAGAGACCCAGTACTTC. Translated: CASSARGYQETQYF. The chain has TRBV5-1 and TRBJ2-5; possibly TRBD2 for D (5 bases). The CDR3 is 14 amino acids. Germline loops: CDR1 SGHRS, CDR2 YFSETQ. The germline V and J ends were trimmed by 4 bases and 0 bases, with 10 bases remaining between them.